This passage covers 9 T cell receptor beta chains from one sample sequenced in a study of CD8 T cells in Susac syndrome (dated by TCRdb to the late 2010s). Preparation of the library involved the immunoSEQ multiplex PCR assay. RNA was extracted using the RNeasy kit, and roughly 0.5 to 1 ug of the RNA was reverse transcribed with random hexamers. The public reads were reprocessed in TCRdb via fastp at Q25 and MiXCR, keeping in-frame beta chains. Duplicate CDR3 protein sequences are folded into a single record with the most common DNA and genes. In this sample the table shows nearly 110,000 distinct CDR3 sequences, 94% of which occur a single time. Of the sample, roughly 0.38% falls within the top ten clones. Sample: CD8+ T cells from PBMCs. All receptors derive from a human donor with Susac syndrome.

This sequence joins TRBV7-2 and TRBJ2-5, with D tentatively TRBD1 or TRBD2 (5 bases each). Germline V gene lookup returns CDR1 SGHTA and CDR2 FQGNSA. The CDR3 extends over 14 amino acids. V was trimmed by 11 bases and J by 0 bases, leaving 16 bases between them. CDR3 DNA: TGTGCCGGGGCGAGGCGGGCGTACCAAGAGACCCAGTACTTC. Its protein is CAGARRAYQETQYF.

The CDR3 reads CASSSAGNSNQPQHF. DNA for the CDR3: TGTGCCAGCAGCTCCGCAGGCAATAGCAATCAGCCCCAGCATTTT. The V gene is TRBV7-9, the J gene TRBJ1-5; D call uncertain. The CDR3 has 15 residues. The germline gives CDR1 SEHNR, CDR2 FQNEAQ (reference sequence). With 4 bases removed from V and 0 bases from J, the gap between germline ends came to 10 bases.

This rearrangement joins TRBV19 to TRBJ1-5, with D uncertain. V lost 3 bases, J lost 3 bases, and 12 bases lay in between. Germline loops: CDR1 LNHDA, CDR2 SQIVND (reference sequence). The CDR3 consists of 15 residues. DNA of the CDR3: TGTGCCAGTAGTATCCGTCCTGAGGCCAATCAGCCCCAGCATTTT. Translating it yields CASSIRPEANQPQHF.

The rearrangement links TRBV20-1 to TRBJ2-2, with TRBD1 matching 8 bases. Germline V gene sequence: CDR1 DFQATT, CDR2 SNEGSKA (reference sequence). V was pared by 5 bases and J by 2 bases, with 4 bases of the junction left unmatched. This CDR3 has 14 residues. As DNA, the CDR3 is TGCAGTGCTTTGGACAGGGACAACACCGGGGAGCTGTTTTTT. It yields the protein CSALDRDNTGELFF.

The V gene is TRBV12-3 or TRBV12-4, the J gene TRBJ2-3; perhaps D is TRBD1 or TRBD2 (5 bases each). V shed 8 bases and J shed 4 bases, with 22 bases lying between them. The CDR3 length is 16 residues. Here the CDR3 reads CASAFKMGEYADTQYF. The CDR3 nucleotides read TGTGCCAGCGCCTTCAAAATGGGGGAGTATGCAGATACGCAGTATTTT.

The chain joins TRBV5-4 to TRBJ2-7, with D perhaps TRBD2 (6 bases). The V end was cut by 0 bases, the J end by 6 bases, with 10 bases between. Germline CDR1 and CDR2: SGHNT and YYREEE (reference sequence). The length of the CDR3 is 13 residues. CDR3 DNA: TGTGCCAGCAGCTTGGTAGCGGACCGCGAGCAGTACTTC. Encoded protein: CASSLVADREQYF. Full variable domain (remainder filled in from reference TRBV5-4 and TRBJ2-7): ETGVTQSPTHLIKTRGQQVTLRCSSQSGHNTVSWYQQALGQGPQFIFQYYREEENGRGNFPPRFSGLQFPNYSSELNVNALELDDSALYLCASSLVADREQYFGPGTRLTVT.

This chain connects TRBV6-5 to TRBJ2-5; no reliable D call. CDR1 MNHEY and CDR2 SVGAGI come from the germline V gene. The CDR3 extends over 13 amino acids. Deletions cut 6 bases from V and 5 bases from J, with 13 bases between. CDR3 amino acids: CASSPTIPETQYF. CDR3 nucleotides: TGTGCCAGCAGCCCCACGATACCGGAGACCCAGTACTTC.

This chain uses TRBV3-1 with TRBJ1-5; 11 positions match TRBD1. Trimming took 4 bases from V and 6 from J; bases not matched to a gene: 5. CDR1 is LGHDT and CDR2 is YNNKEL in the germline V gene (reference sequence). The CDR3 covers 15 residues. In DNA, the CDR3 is TGTGCCAGCAGCCGAGGACAGGGGGCCGGTCAGCCCCAGCATTTT. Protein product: CASSRGQGAGQPQHF.

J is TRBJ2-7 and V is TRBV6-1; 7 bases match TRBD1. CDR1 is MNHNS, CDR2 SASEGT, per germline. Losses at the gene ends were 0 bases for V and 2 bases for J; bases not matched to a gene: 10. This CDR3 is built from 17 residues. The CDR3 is CASSEARPRQGAYEQYF. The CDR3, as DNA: TGTGCCAGCAGTGAAGCCCGGCCGAGACAGGGAGCCTACGAGCAGTACTTC.